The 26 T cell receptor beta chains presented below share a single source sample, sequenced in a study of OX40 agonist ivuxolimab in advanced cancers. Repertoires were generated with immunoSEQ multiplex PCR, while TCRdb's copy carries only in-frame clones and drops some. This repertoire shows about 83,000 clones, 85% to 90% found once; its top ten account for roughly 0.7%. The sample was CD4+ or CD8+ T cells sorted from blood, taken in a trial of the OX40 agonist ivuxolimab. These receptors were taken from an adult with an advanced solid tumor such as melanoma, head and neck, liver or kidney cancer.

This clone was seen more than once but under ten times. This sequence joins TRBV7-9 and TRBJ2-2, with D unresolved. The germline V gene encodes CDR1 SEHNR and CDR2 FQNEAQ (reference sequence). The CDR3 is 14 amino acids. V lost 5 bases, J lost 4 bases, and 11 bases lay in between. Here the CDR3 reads CASSLGPSTGELFF. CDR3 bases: TGTGCCAGCAGCCTCGGGCCCTCCACCGGGGAGCTGTTTTTT.

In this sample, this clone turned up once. The CDR3 is CASSPRTSGGFDTQYF. The DNA for the CDR3 is TGTGCCAGCAGCCCCAGGACTAGCGGGGGGTTTGATACGCAGTATTTT. The chain has TRBV7-8 and TRBJ2-3; 14 bases line up with TRBD2. Trimming took 5 bases from V and 6 from J; bases not matched to a gene: 7. This CDR3 has 16 residues. Germline assignment: CDR1 SGHVS and CDR2 FQNEAQ. Looking up the rest from reference TRBV7-8 and TRBJ2-3 gives the full variable domain: GAGVSQSPRYKVAKRGQDVALRCDPISGHVSLFWYQQALGQGPEFLTYFQNEAQLDKSGLPSDRFFAERPEGSVSTLKIQRTQQEDSAVYLCASSPRTSGGFDTQYFGPGTRLTVL.

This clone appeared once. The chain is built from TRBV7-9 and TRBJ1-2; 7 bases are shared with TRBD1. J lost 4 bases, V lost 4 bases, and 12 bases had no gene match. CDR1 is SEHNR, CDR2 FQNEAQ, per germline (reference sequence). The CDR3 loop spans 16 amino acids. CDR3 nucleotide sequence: TGTGCCAGCAGCTCCACCACCCTAAGGGGGCCCTATGGCTACACCTTC. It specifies CASSSTTLRGPYGYTF.

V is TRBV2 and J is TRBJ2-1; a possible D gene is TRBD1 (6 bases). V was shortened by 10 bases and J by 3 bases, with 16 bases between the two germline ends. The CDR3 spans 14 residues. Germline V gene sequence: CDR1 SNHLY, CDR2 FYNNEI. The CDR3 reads CATTTGNVYNEQFF. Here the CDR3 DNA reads TGTGCCACCACAACAGGGAACGTCTACAATGAGCAGTTCTTC.

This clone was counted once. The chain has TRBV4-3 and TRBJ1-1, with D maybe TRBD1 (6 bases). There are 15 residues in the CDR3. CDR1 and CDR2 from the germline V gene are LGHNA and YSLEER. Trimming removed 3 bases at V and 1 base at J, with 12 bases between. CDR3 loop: CASSQTQGWNTEAFF. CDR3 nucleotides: TGCGCCAGCAGCCAGACACAGGGCTGGAACACTGAAGCTTTCTTT.

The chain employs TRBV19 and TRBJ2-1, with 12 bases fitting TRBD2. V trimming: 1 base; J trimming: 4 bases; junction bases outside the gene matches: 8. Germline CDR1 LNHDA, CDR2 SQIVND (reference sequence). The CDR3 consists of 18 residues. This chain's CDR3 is CASSIASGGAVRYNEQFF. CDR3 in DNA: TGTGCCAGTAGTATAGCTAGCGGGGGGGCCGTAAGATACAATGAGCAGTTCTTC. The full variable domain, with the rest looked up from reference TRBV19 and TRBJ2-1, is DGGITQSPKYLFRKEGQNVTLSCEQNLNHDAMYWYRQDPGQGLRLIYYSQIVNDFQKGDIAEGYSVSREKKESFPLTVTSAQKNPTAFYLCASSIASGGAVRYNEQFFGPGTRLTVL.

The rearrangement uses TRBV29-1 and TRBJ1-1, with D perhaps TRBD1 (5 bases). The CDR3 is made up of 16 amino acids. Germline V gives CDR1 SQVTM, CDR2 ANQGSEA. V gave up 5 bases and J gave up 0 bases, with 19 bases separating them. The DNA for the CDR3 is TGCAGCGTTTCACAGCCCCAGGGCTTTATGAACACTGAAGCTTTCTTT. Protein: CSVSQPQGFMNTEAFF.

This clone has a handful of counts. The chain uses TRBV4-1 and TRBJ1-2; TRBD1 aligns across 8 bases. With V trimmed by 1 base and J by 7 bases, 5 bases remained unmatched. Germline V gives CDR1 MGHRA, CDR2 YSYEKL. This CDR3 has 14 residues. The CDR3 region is CASSQGTGNRGYTF. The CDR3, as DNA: TGCGCCAGCAGCCAAGGGACAGGGAATCGTGGCTACACCTTC.

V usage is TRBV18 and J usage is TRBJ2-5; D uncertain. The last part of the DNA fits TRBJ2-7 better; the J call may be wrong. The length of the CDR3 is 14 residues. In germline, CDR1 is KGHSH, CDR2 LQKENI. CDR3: CASSPSDGPYEQYF. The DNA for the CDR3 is TGTGCCAGCTCACCTTCGGACGGCCCCTACGAGCAGTACTTC.

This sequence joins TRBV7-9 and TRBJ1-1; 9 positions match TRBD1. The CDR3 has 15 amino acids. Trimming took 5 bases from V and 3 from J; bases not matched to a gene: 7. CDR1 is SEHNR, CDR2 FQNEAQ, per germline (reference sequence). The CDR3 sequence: CASSNTGGRYTEAFF. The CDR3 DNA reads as TGTGCCAGCAGCAACACAGGGGGCCGGTACACTGAAGCTTTCTTT.

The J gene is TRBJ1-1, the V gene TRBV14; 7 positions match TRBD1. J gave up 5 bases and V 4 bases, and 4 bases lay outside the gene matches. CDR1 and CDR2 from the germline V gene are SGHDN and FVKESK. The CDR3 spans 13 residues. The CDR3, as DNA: TGTGCCAGCAGCCTGAAACAGGGGACTGAAGCTTTCTTT. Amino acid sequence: CASSLKQGTEAFF.

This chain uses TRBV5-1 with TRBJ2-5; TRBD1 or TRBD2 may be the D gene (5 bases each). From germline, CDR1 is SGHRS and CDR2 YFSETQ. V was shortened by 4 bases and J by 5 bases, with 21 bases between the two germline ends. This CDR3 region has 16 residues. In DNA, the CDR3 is TGCGCCAGCAGCCACGGGACGGAAAGATTATGGGAGACCCAGTACTTC. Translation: CASSHGTERLWETQYF. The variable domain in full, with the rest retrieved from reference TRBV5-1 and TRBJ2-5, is KAGVTQTPRYLIKTRGQQVTLSCSPISGHRSVSWYQQTPGQGLQFLFEYFSETQRNKGNFPGRFSGRQFSNSRSEMNVSTLELGDSALYLCASSHGTERLWETQYFGPGTRLLVL.

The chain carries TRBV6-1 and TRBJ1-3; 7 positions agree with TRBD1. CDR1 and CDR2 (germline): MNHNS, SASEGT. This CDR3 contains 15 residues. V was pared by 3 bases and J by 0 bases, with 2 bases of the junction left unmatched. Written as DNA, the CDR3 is TGTGCCAGCAGTGAGGACAGGTTCTCTGGAAACACCATATATTTT. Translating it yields CASSEDRFSGNTIYF.

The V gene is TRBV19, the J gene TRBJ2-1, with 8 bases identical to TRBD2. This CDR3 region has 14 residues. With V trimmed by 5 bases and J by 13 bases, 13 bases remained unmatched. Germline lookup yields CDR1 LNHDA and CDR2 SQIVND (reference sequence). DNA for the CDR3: TGTGCCAGTAGTGGCCGGGGGGGCGTTCGTCGCCAGTTCTTC. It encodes CASSGRGGVRRQFF.

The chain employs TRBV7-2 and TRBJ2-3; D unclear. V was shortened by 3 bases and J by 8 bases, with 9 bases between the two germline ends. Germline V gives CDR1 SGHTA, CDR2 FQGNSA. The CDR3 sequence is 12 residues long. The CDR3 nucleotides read TGTGCCAGCAGCTTTTTGGGCGTTACGCAGTATTTT. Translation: CASSFLGVTQYF.

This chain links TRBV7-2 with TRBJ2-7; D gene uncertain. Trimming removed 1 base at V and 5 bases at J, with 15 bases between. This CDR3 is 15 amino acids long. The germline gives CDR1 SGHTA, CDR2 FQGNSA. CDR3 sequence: CASSLEPGRMNEQYF. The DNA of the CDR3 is TGTGCCAGCAGCTTAGAACCGGGTCGAATGAACGAGCAGTACTTC.

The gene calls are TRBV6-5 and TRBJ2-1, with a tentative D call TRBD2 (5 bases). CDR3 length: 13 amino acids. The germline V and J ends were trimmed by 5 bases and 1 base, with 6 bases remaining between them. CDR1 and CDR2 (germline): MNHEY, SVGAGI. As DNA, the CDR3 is TGTGCCAGCAGTCGGGATTCCTACAATGAGCAGTTCTTC. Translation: CASSRDSYNEQFF.

In DNA form, the CDR3 reads TGTGCCAGCTCACCGGGACAGTCCTCCCTGAACTATGGCTACACCTTC. Residues: CASSPGQSSLNYGYTF. V usage is TRBV18 and J usage is TRBJ1-2; 7 nucleotides align to TRBD1. CDR3 length: 16 residues. Germline trimming cut 3 bases from V and 2 bases from J; bases unmatched to any gene: 9. The germline V gene encodes CDR1 KGHSH and CDR2 LQKENI. Drawing the rest from reference TRBV18 and TRBJ1-2, the complete variable domain is NAGVMQNPRHLVRRRGQEARLRCSPMKGHSHVYWYRQLPEEGLKFMVYLQKENIIDESGMPKERFSAEFPKEGPSILRIQQVVRGDSAAYFCASSPGQSSLNYGYTFGSGTRLTVV.

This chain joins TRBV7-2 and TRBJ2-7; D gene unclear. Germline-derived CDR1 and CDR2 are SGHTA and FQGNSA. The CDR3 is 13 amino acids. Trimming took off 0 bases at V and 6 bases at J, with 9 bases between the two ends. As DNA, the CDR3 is TGTGCCAGCAGCTTAGCCAGGTTTTCCGAGCAGTACTTC. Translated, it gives CASSLARFSEQYF.

The CDR3 nucleotides are TGTGCCAGCTCACCCCTCGGGGCAGGTCGGGGGATGAATGAGCAGTTCTTC. Residues: CASSPLGAGRGMNEQFF. The rearrangement joins TRBV18 to TRBJ2-1, with D maybe TRBD2 (6 bases). CDR3 length: 17 residues. The germline V and J ends were trimmed by 3 bases and 7 bases, with 22 bases remaining between them. CDR1 is KGHSH, CDR2 LQKENI, per germline.

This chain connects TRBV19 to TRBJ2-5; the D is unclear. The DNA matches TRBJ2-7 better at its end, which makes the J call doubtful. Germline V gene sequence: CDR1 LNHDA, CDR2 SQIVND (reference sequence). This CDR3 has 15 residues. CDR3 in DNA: TGTGCCAGTAGTATAGATGGGTCCTCCTCCTACGAGCAGTACTTC. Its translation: CASSIDGSSSYEQYF.

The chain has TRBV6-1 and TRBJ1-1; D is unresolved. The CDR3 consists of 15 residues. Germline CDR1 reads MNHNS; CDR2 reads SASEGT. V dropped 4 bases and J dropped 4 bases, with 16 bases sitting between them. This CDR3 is CASSGVRGTVTEAFF. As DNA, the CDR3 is TGTGCCAGCAGTGGGGTTCGGGGTACAGTCACTGAAGCTTTCTTT.

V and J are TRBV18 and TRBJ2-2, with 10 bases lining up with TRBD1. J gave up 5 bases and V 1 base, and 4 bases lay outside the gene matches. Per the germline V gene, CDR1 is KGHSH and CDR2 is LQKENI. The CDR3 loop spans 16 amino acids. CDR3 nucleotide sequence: TGTGCCAGCTCACCACGACAGGGGGCGCAAACCGGGGAGCTGTTTTTT. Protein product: CASSPRQGAQTGELFF. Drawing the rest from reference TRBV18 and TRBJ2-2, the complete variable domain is NAGVMQNPRHLVRRRGQEARLRCSPMKGHSHVYWYRQLPEEGLKFMVYLQKENIIDESGMPKERFSAEFPKEGPSILRIQQVVRGDSAAYFCASSPRQGAQTGELFFGEGSRLTVL.

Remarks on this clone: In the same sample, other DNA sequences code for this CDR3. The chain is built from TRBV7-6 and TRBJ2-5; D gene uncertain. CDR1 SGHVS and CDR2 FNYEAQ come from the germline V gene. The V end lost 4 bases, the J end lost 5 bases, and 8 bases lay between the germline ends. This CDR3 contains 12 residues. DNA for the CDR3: TGTGCCAGCAGCTCGTATAGGGAGACCCAGTACTTC. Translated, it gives CASSSYRETQYF.

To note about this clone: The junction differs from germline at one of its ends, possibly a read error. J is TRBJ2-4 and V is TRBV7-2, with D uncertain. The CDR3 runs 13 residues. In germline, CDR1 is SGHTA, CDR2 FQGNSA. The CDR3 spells CASTLIGKNIQYF. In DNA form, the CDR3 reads TGTGCCAGCACCTTAATAGGCAAAAACATTCAGTACTTC.

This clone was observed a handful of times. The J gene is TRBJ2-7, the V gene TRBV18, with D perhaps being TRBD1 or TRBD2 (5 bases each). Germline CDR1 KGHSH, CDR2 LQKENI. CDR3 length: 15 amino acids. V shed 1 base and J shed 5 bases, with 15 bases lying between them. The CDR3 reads CASSPRGMEGHEQYF. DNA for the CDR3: TGTGCCAGCTCACCACGGGGGATGGAAGGCCACGAGCAGTACTTC.